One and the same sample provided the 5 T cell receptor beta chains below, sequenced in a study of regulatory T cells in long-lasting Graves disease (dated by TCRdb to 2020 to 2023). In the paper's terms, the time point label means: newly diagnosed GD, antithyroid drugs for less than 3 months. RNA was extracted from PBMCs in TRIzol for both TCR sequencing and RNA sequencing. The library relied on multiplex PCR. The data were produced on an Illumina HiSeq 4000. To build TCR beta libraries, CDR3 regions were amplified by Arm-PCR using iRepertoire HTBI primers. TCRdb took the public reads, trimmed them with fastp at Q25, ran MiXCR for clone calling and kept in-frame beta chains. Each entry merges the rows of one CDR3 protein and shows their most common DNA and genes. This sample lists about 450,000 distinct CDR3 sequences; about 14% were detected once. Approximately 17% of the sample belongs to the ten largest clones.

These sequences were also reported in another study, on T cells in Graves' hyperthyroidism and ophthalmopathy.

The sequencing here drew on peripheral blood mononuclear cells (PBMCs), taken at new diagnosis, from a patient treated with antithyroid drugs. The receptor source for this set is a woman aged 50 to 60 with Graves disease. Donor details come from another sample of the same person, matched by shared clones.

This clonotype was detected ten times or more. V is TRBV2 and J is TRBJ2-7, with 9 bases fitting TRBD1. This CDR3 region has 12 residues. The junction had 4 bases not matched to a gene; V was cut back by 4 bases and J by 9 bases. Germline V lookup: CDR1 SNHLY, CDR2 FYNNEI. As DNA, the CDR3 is TGTGCCAGCAGTGCGGACAGGGGTCGGCAGTACTTC. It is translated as CASSADRGRQYF.

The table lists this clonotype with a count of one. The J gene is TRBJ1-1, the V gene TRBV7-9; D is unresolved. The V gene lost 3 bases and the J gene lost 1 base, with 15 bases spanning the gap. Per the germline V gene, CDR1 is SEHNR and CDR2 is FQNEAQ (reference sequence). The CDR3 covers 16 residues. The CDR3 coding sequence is TGTGCCAGCAGCTTCGACCGGGTTGGGCCGAACACTGAAGCTTTCTTT. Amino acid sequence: CASSFDRVGPNTEAFF. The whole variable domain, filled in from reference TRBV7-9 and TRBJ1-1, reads DTGVSQNPRHKITKRGQNVTFRCDPISEHNRLYWYRQTLGQGPEFLTYFQNEAQLEKSRLLSDRFSAERPKGSFSTLEIQRTEQGDSAMYLCASSFDRVGPNTEAFFGQGTRLTVV.

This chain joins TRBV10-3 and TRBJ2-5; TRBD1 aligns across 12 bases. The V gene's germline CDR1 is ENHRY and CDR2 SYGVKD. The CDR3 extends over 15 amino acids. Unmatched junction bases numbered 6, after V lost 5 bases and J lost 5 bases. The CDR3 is CAISWDRGPEETQYF. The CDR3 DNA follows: TGTGCCATCAGTTGGGACAGGGGGCCGGAGGAGACCCAGTACTTC.

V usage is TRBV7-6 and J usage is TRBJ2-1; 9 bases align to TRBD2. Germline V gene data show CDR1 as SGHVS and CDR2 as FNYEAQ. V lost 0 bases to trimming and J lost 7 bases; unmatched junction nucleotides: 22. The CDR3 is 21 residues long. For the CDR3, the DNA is TGTGCCAGCAGCTTAGCGACCCGCGGGAGGGTCGCGGGAGCCCTAGGTAATGAGCAGTTCTTC. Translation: CASSLATRGRVAGALGNEQFF.

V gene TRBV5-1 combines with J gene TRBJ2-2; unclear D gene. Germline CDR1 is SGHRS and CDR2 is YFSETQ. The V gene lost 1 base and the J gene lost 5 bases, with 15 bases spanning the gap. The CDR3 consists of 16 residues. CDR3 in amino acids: CASSLNFNALTGELFF. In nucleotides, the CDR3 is TGCGCCAGCAGCTTGAATTTCAATGCGTTGACCGGGGAGCTGTTTTTT.